What follows describes a single T cell receptor (gamma chain). This clone was counted many times. No cognate antigen has been identified for it. Base quality data are lacking; no much larger clone is found one base away. For both patients and controls, peripheral blood mononuclear cells were isolated, and the genomic DNA from these cells was used for TCR sequencing. As controls, about 23 healthy adult blood donors (median age 64 years; roughly twelve males and around 11 females) were included and were matched to patients for age and sex. This entry belongs to a study of gamma delta lymphoproliferative disorders and STAT genes (dated by TCRdb to the late 2010s). With regard to the full study: The LymphoTrack Dx TCRG Assay was used to prepare gamma-chain libraries from at least 50 ng of genomic DNA. Delta-chain libraries followed the EuroClonality-NGS working group standard operating procedure, because no corresponding Invivoscribe delta assay was available. Within a larger immunophenotypic and STAT-mutation study, TCR gamma and delta CDR3 repertoires were profiled by deep sequencing in Tgammadelta lymphoproliferative disease patients and healthy controls. To confirm results, a couple of gamma-chain samples and all delta-chain samples were sequenced twice.

Both library methods used multiplex PCR with primers targeting conserved V and J regions of the TCR genes. Amplicons were purified, pooled and sequenced on an Illumina MiSeq platform. As for the original processing: V(D)J alignment, clonotype assembly and translation were performed with MiXCR, whereas functionality assessment and CDR3 repertoire analyses were performed with VDJtools. The IMGT definition of CDR3 was applied, and only productive sequences using functional genes were analyzed, with ORF genes and pseudogenes left out. A custom Python script was used to look across all patients and controls for identical amino acid CDR3s belonging to major clonotypes, meaning those with a frequency of >=5%. Clonotype frequencies in patients versus controls were compared with a one-sided non-parametric Wilcoxon test. The public reads were reprocessed by TCRdb using CATT, and rows of matching DNA were later combined. What appears here as the V and J calls and clone size reflects TCRdb's work, not the paper's. The sample table records some 5,000 gamma-chain clones; over 7.5% of these occur just once. The ten largest clones represent 2.5% to 3% of the sample.

Taken from cysteine to phenylalanine, the CDR3 has 14 residues. Only the CDR3 DNA stays, 42 bases, in frame from base 1. The junction shows trimming of 3 bases on V and 5 bases on J, and the gene matches do not reach 10 bases of it. Reading the germline V gene gives CDR1 EGSNGY and CDR2 YDSYNSKV. Findings and caveats that apply to the study as a whole: Control T cells were likely spread across varied maturation stages, whereas leukemic cells were skewed toward terminal effectors, which potentially limits comparisons between patients and controls. Nearly all major gamma and delta clonotypes of patients were found to be public, being shared with at least one healthy donor, and only a couple of gamma clonotypes were found to be private to disease. It was noted by the authors that NGS specificity may be reduced at low frequencies, so confirmation of the public or private nature of leukemic clones is needed. When whole repertoires were clustered, gamma repertoires from patients grouped apart from those of healthy controls, but delta repertoires did not separate between the groups.

The sample comprised blood. Recombination linked TRGV2 to TRGJ1 or TRGJ2. The J gene, left out of TCRdb, was set here by checking the DNA against germline. The receptor comes from a human donor in good health. The base sequence is TGTGCCACCTGGGACCCACCAAGGGATTATAAGAAACTCTTT. It translates to CATWDPPRDYKKLF.